These 31 T cell receptor beta chains were all obtained from the same sample, sequenced in a study of T cell clones after liver transplantation (dated by TCRdb to the late 2010s). The method was the immunoSEQ multiplex PCR assay. TCRdb limited this immuneACCESS table to in-frame rearrangements with V and J called. A share of clones is missing; checked studies link under half to unresolved V genes, and the rest is unexplained. The sample records about 51,000 clones, approximately 71% of which are singletons. The ten largest make up more than 9% of the sample. The source was CD4+ T cells from blood, collected around 52 months after liver transplant. The receptor set was obtained from a human patient who received a liver transplant. After a transplant, some of the T cells may come from the graft donor.

This sequence joins TRBV18 and TRBJ2-4; no reliable D call. The CDR3 covers 18 residues. Germline CDR1 KGHSH, CDR2 LQKENI. V lost 1 base, J lost 3 bases, and 19 bases lay in between. The CDR3 coding sequence is TGTGCCAGCTCACCACGATCGTTTGGTAGTGGCGTCAAAAACATTCAGTACTTC. Protein product: CASSPRSFGSGVKNIQYF.

Concerning this clone itself: The junction departs from germline at one end; a sequencing error may be responsible. The identical CDR3 is also encoded by other nucleotide sequences in the sample. The rearrangement links TRBV27 to TRBJ1-1, with D possibly TRBD1 on 5 matching bases. Germline CDR1 and CDR2: MNHEY and SMNVEV (reference sequence). CDR3 length: 14 amino acids. CDR3 sequence (DNA): TGCGCCAGCAGTCTACGACAGTATAGCACTGAAGCTTTCTTT. It codes for CASSLRQYSTEAFF.

The chain joins TRBV7-3 to TRBJ2-5; D is perhaps TRBD1 or TRBD2 (5 bases each). The CDR3 totals 14 residues. Trimming removed 5 bases at V and 5 bases at J, with 15 bases between. Per germline, CDR1 SGHTA and CDR2 FQGTGA. The CDR3 nucleotides are TGTGCCAGCAGCGACGGGACGCTTGGGGAGACCCAGTACTTC. Translation: CASSDGTLGETQYF.

This clone was picked up one time. This chain connects TRBV11-2 to TRBJ1-1; 8 bases are a match to TRBD1. The CDR3 is 14 residues long. The ends lost 5 bases at V and 6 bases at J; junction bases unmatched: 8. Germline CDR1 is SGHAT and CDR2 is FQNNGV. The CDR3 bases are TGTGCCAGCAGCGTACAGGGGGGGGCGTCTGAAGCTTTCTTT. Protein: CASSVQGGASEAFF.

This clone was seen a few times. V is TRBV5-6 and J is TRBJ2-6; D tentatively reads TRBD1 or TRBD2 (5 bases each). Germline CDR1 and CDR2: SGHDT and YYEEEE. With 3 bases removed from V and 3 bases from J, the gap between germline ends came to 10 bases. The CDR3 has 15 residues. CDR3 protein: CASSWGRGGANVLTF. The CDR3, as DNA: TGTGCCAGCAGCTGGGGCCGGGGTGGGGCCAACGTCCTGACTTTC.

J is TRBJ1-1 and V is TRBV28; D might be TRBD1 (5 bases). The CDR3 contains 15 residues. Per germline, CDR1 MDHEN and CDR2 SYDVKM. Trimming removed 5 bases at V and 1 base at J, with 14 bases between. CDR3 residues: CASSLSGGTNTEAFF. The CDR3 bases are TGTGCCAGCAGTCTCTCGGGAGGGACGAACACTGAAGCTTTCTTT.

This chain joins TRBV12-2 and TRBJ2-2; the table gives TRBD2 as D, unverified against the DNA. TRBV12-2 is annotated as a pseudogene. The CDR3 contains 16 residues. The CDR3 is CASRLWLAGGPGELFF. The CDR3 nucleotides read TGTGCAAGTCGCTTATGGCTAGCGGGGGGACCCGGGGAGCTGTTTTTT.

The chain uses TRBV30 and TRBJ2-4; tentatively, D is TRBD1 (6 bases). The CDR3 runs to 14 residues. V lost 3 bases to trimming and J lost 8 bases, with 17 bases between them. Per the germline V gene, CDR1 is GTSNPN and CDR2 is SVGIG (reference sequence). For the CDR3, the DNA is TGTGCCTGGAGGCTCGGACAGTGGGGAGACATTCAGTACTTC. Translating gives CAWRLGQWGDIQYF.

The chain combines TRBV7-9 with TRBJ2-5; no definite D call. Trimming removed 1 base from V and 1 base from J, with 7 bases in between. Germline-derived CDR1 and CDR2 are SEHNR and FQNEAQ (reference sequence). The CDR3 is 14 residues long. CDR3 amino acids: CASSLEFSQETQYF. In DNA, the CDR3 is TGTGCCAGCAGCTTAGAGTTCAGCCAAGAGACCCAGTACTTC.

The rearrangement links TRBV7-2 to TRBJ2-3; 9 bases are a match to TRBD2. The CDR3 extends over 15 amino acids. Trimming removed 5 bases from V and 0 bases from J; junction bases left unmatched: 3. Germline CDR1 SGHTA, CDR2 FQGNSA. The CDR3 loop reads CASSRGLASTDTQYF. In DNA, the CDR3 is TGTGCCAGCAGCCGGGGACTAGCCAGCACAGATACGCAGTATTTT. Drawing the rest from reference TRBV7-2 and TRBJ2-3, the complete variable domain is GAGVSQSPSNKVTEKGKDVELRCDPISGHTALYWYRQSLGQGLEFLIYFQGNSAPDKSGLPSDRFSAERTGGSVSTLTIQRTQQEDSAVYLCASSRGLASTDTQYFGPGTRLTVL.

DNA of the CDR3: TGTGCCAGCAGCTTTGGACAGGGCGCCTACTATGGCTACACCTTC. It is translated as CASSFGQGAYYGYTF. The chain has TRBV11-2 and TRBJ1-2; TRBD1 aligns across 8 bases. Germline V lookup: CDR1 SGHAT, CDR2 FQNNGV. The CDR3 has 15 amino acids. V lost 3 bases, J lost 3 bases, and 6 bases stayed unmatched. The complete variable domain, with remaining parts taken from reference TRBV11-2 and TRBJ1-2, reads EAGVAQSPRYKIIEKRQSVAFWCNPISGHATLYWYQQILGQGPKLLIQFQNNGVVDDSQLPKDRFSAERLKGVDSTLKIQPAKLEDSAVYLCASSFGQGAYYGYTFGSGTRLTVV.

The sample holds a few counts of this clone. At one end the junction does not follow the germline gene, possibly because of a read error. V gene TRBV7-8 combines with J gene TRBJ1-1; no firm D call. In germline, CDR1 is SGHVS, CDR2 FQNEAQ. The CDR3 extends over 15 amino acids. CDR3 bases: TGTGCCAGCACCTTAAGAAGGAATATCAACACTGAAGCTTTCTTT. Translation gives CASTLRRNINTEAFF.

V gene TRBV6-5 combines with J gene TRBJ1-5; 7 bases align to TRBD1. V trimming: 8 bases; J trimming: 7 bases; junction bases outside the gene matches: 8. The CDR3 extends over 13 amino acids. CDR1 is MNHEY, CDR2 SVGAGI, per germline. The CDR3 DNA reads TGTGCCAGCCGACAGGGTCAATGGCAGCCCCAGCATTTT. Translated: CASRQGQWQPQHF.

This clone is deemed large (0.1 to 1%). V gene TRBV5-1 combines with J gene TRBJ2-7; 9 bases agree with TRBD1. CDR3 length equals 14 residues. The J segment lost 2 bases and the V segment lost 2 bases, leaving 2 bases of the junction unmatched. The germline V gene encodes CDR1 SGHRS and CDR2 YFSETQ. The CDR3 is CASSFGTGTYEQYF. Here the CDR3 DNA reads TGCGCCAGCAGCTTCGGGACAGGGACCTACGAGCAGTACTTC.

CDR3 nucleotides: TGTGCCAGCAGCTTAGGGGAAGCACCCCTCCACTTT. This encodes CASSLGEAPLHF. V usage is TRBV7-9 and J usage is TRBJ1-6; no clear D gene. The CDR3 is made up of 12 amino acids. Germline V gives CDR1 SEHNR, CDR2 FQNEAQ (reference sequence). V was pared by 1 base and J by 11 bases, with 6 bases between. The complete variable domain, with remaining parts taken from reference TRBV7-9 and TRBJ1-6, reads DTGVSQNPRHKITKRGQNVTFRCDPISEHNRLYWYRQTLGQGPEFLTYFQNEAQLEKSRLLSDRFSAERPKGSFSTLEIQRTEQGDSAMYLCASSLGEAPLHFGNGTRLTVT.

This chain links TRBV9 with TRBJ2-1, with 8 bases lining up with TRBD1. The V gene end was trimmed by 4 bases and the J gene end by 6 bases; junction bases not matched to a gene: 9. This CDR3 is built from 15 residues. The germline V gene encodes CDR1 SGDLS and CDR2 YYNGEE. CDR3 nucleotides: TGTGCCAGCAGCCCCCGGCAGGGGGCTGGCAATGAGCAGTTCTTC. Protein product: CASSPRQGAGNEQFF. Full variable domain (remainder filled in from reference TRBV9 and TRBJ2-1): DSGVTQTPKHLITATGQRVTLRCSPRSGDLSVYWYQQSLDQGLQFLIQYYNGEERAKGNILERFSAQQFPDLHSELNLSSLELGDSALYFCASSPRQGAGNEQFFGPGTRLTVL.

The rearrangement joins TRBV18 to TRBJ2-3; D gene uncertain. The CDR3 has 12 residues. V was trimmed by 8 bases and J by 0 bases, leaving 6 bases between them. Germline lookup yields CDR1 KGHSH and CDR2 LQKENI. The CDR3 coding sequence is TGTGCCAGCGGCCTAAGCACAGATACGCAGTATTTT. Amino acids: CASGLSTDTQYF.

The chain recombines TRBV15 with TRBJ1-5, with TRBD1 as a possible D gene (5 bases). This CDR3 region has 17 residues. Germline CDR1 is LNHNV and CDR2 is YYDKDF (reference sequence). With 0 bases removed from V and 2 bases from J, the gap between germline ends came to 14 bases. The CDR3 nucleotides read TGTGCCACCAGCAGAGATTACGGGGGTGGCGGCAATCAGCCCCAGCATTTT. Amino acids: CATSRDYGGGGNQPQHF.

The chain employs TRBV28 and TRBJ1-1; TRBD1 aligns across 7 bases. Germline V CDR1 and CDR2: MDHEN, SYDVKM. Trimming removed 4 bases from V and 3 bases from J; junction bases left unmatched: 11. The CDR3 totals 16 residues. In DNA, the CDR3 is TGTGCCAGCAGTTCCCCCAGGGGGAGGAGGGACACTGAAGCTTTCTTT. Amino acids: CASSSPRGRRDTEAFF. Full variable domain (remainder filled in from reference TRBV28 and TRBJ1-1): DVKVTQSSRYLVKRTGEKVFLECVQDMDHENMFWYRQDPGLGLRLIYFSYDVKMKEKGDIPEGYSVSREKKERFSLILESASTNQTSMYLCASSSPRGRRDTEAFFGQGTRLTVV.

The gene calls are TRBV4-2 and TRBJ2-3; 13 bases map to TRBD2. V was clipped by 0 bases and J by 3 bases; unmatched bases: 3. This CDR3 has 17 residues. In germline, CDR1 is LGHNA, CDR2 YNFKEQ. CDR3 residues: CASSQETSGGATDTQYF. CDR3 DNA: TGTGCCAGCAGCCAAGAAACTAGCGGGGGGGCAACAGATACGCAGTATTTT.

The chain is built from TRBV14 and TRBJ1-3; no clear D. Trimming left V 4 bases short and J 0 bases short, with 7 bases between. The CDR3 length is 14 residues. Germline lookup yields CDR1 SGHDN and CDR2 FVKESK. The CDR3 here is CASSPISSGNTIYF. Written as DNA, the CDR3 is TGTGCCAGCAGCCCCATCTCCTCTGGAAACACCATATATTTT.

V is TRBV19 and J is TRBJ1-5; 8 bases align to TRBD1. This CDR3 comprises 13 residues. CDR1 and CDR2 (germline): LNHDA, SQIVND (reference sequence). Unmatched junction bases numbered 7, after V lost 11 bases and J lost 4 bases. CDR3 residues: CASRRQGNQPQHF. DNA of the CDR3: TGTGCCTCCAGACGACAGGGGAATCAGCCCCAGCATTTT.

This chain uses TRBV7-3 with TRBJ2-7; possibly TRBD2 for D (7 bases). Trimming shortened V by 0 bases and J by 8 bases, and 11 bases separated the two germline ends. From germline, CDR1 is SGHTA and CDR2 FQGTGA. The CDR3 extends over 13 amino acids. Here the CDR3 reads CASSLTGGGQQYF. The CDR3 DNA sequence: TGTGCCAGCAGCTTAACTGGGGGGGGCCAGCAGTACTTC.

V is TRBV11-1 and J is TRBJ2-7; 10 nucleotides line up with TRBD2. The CDR3 consists of 15 residues. Germline-derived CDR1 and CDR2 are SGHAT and FQDESV (reference sequence). The V gene end was trimmed by 5 bases and the J gene end by 6 bases; junction bases not matched to a gene: 10. This chain's CDR3 is CASSQTSGVSSEQYF. Here the CDR3 DNA reads TGTGCCAGCAGCCAAACTAGCGGGGTAAGCTCCGAGCAGTACTTC.

The rearrangement uses TRBV4-1 and TRBJ2-5; possibly TRBD1 for D (6 bases). This CDR3 spans 14 amino acids. Trimming shortened V by 1 base and J by 4 bases, and 10 bases separated the two germline ends. The germline V gene has CDR1 MGHRA and CDR2 YSYEKL. CDR3 in amino acids: CASSQVSGVETQYF. The CDR3 DNA reads as TGCGCCAGCAGCCAAGTCTCAGGGGTAGAGACCCAGTACTTC.

The rearrangement uses TRBV19 and TRBJ1-6; TRBD1 matches at 7 bases. Per germline, CDR1 LNHDA and CDR2 SQIVND (reference sequence). Germline trimming cut 6 bases from V and 7 bases from J; bases unmatched to any gene: 3. The CDR3 length is 13 residues. CDR3: CASRRDRNSPLHF. The CDR3 coding sequence is TGTGCCAGTAGGCGGGACAGAAATTCACCCCTCCACTTT.

This rearrangement joins TRBV11-3 to TRBJ2-1, with 7 bases identical to TRBD1. The germline CDR1 and CDR2 sequences are SGHNT and YENEEA. V gave up 5 bases and J gave up 3 bases; unmatched junction bases: 7. The CDR3 covers 15 residues. CDR3 nucleotides: TGTGCCAGCAGCGGTAGGGGGCTCGACTACAATGAGCAGTTCTTC. This encodes CASSGRGLDYNEQFF.

The rearrangement links TRBV7-9 to TRBJ1-2; 7 nucleotides agree with TRBD1. Germline-derived CDR1 and CDR2 are SEHNR and FQNEAQ (reference sequence). CDR3 length: 13 residues. V was pared by 5 bases and J by 8 bases, with 8 bases of the junction left unmatched. CDR3 DNA sequence: TGTGCCAGCAGCCTCACAGGGGCTCGCGGCTACACCTTC. It translates to CASSLTGARGYTF.

This chain uses TRBV5-6 with TRBJ2-2; no clear D. This CDR3 is 15 amino acids long. Germline CDR1 SGHDT, CDR2 YYEEEE. V was clipped by 0 bases and J by 1 base, with 7 bases between them. CDR3 bases: TGTGCCAGCAGCTTGGTTCCGGGGAACACCGGGGAGCTGTTTTTT. It translates to CASSLVPGNTGELFF.

V and J are TRBV18 and TRBJ2-5, with D perhaps given as TRBD1 or TRBD2 (5 bases each). V was trimmed by 4 bases and J by 5 bases, leaving 17 bases between them. CDR3 length: 15 residues. Germline assignment: CDR1 KGHSH and CDR2 LQKENI. This CDR3 is CASSLFGAVGETQYF. In nucleotides, the CDR3 is TGTGCCAGCTCACTCTTCGGGGCAGTGGGTGAGACCCAGTACTTC.

The chain has TRBV7-2 and TRBJ2-5; 7 nucleotides match TRBD1. The CDR3 contains 14 residues. The trim removed 5 bases at V and 2 bases at J, leaving 5 bases unmatched. Germline assignment: CDR1 SGHTA and CDR2 FQGNSA. CDR3 sequence (DNA): TGTGCCAGCAGCCGTCAACAGGGGCAAGAGACCCAGTACTTC. It yields the protein CASSRQQGQETQYF.